This T cell receptor (beta chain) originates from a study of blood T cells in healthy people across ages. CDR3 length: 19 amino acids. Trimming took off 0 bases at V and 2 bases at J, with 20 bases between the two ends. A sample-barcoded 5' primer and a J-beta primer mix were used in a second PCR of roughly 7 to 11 cycles. From the 5' RACE reads, TCRdb called clonotypes with MiXCR, one entry per CDR3 protein. The sample consists of around 2 million distinct CDR3 sequences, roughly two fifths of them appearing once. J is TRBJ2-1 and V is TRBV12-3 or TRBV12-4; TRBD2 might be the D (7 bases). The sequenced sample was blood. The receptor comes from a human donor in good health. The chain's CDR3 is CASSLASYAGANAYNEQFF. The CDR3 coding sequence is TGTGCCAGCAGTTTAGCGTCTTACGCGGGGGCGAATGCCTACAATGAGCAGTTCTTC.